This is a list of T cell receptor beta chains from one sample in a study of persistence of HIV-infected CD4 T cells. TCRdb's copy holds only in-frame clones and misses some; the assay was immunoSEQ multiplex PCR. In the table there are tens of thousands of clones, around 89% of which are singletons. These receptors lack a known antigen. Sequenced material: CD4+ T cells sorted from PBMCs after roughly 20-hour stimulation, taken from a patient who received antiretroviral therapy. These receptors were collected from an adult woman with HIV who was CMV-seropositive. The CDR3 runs from the conserved cysteine through the conserved F or W.

CASSQAGVGLTDTQYF TRBV4-1
CASSTQETQYF TRBV12-3/TRBV12-4
CASSFSGGTSYNEQFF TRBV7-2
CATSRDRRYEQYF TRBV15
CASSIGQGSTQETQYF TRBV5-1
CSVGRDGDQPQHF TRBV29-1
CASSLFRVDNSPLHF TRBV27
CSVDGSSYNEQFF TRBV29-1
CASSKCRTSNQPQHF TRBV21-1
CASSEEGGDSYEQYF TRBV2
CASSYDRGGQPQHF TRBV5-1
CASSGVDRVGYTF TRBV5-6
CASSQLRGLAGAGNEQFF TRBV3-1/TRBV3-2
CASSQQGTGELFF TRBV7-3
CASSDGGRGFDEKLFF TRBV25-1
CASSLVGGANTEAFF TRBV5-1
CATSRGRGRNTEAFF TRBV15
CASRSPGLAKNIQYF TRBV19
CASSVGAGVYNEQFF TRBV9
CASSFLIENYGYTF TRBV5-4